The 18 T cell receptor beta chains below were found in one sample sequenced in a study of T cell responses to AZD1222 COVID-19 vaccine. TCRdb's copy holds only in-frame clones and misses some; the assay was immunoSEQ multiplex PCR. Among over 110,000 clones listed, 85% to 95% were seen once. The sample in question was peripheral blood, obtained after recovery from COVID-19. These receptors originate from an adult who had recovered from COVID-19.

The rearrangement joins TRBV6-5 to TRBJ1-2; the D gene is possibly TRBD1 (5 bases). Germline V gives CDR1 MNHEY, CDR2 SVGAGI. V lost 7 bases and J lost 4, with 10 bases in between. The CDR3 has 12 residues. This CDR3 is CASNHDSYGYTF. CDR3 DNA: TGTGCCAGCAACCACGACAGCTATGGCTACACCTTC.

The chain uses TRBV11-2 and TRBJ1-4, with 7 positions matching TRBD1. V was pared by 3 bases and J by 7 bases, with 5 bases of the junction left unmatched. Per the germline V gene, CDR1 is SGHAT and CDR2 is FQNNGV. The CDR3 is made up of 14 amino acids. The CDR3 bases are TGTGCCAGCAGCTTCGACAGGGTTAGTGAAAAACTGTTTTTT. It yields the protein CASSFDRVSEKLFF.

The count of this clone is one. The chain has TRBV10-3 and TRBJ2-2; 7 bases line up with TRBD2. The V segment lost 4 bases and the J segment 4 bases; nucleotides outside the gene matches: 6. The germline V gene encodes CDR1 ENHRY and CDR2 SYGVKD. This CDR3 has 15 amino acids. CDR3 protein: CAISGAGRGTGELFF. The CDR3 nucleotides are TGTGCCATCAGTGGGGCAGGGAGGGGCACCGGGGAGCTGTTTTTT.

This sequence joins TRBV28 and TRBJ1-2; 7 nucleotides agree with TRBD1. Germline V gene lookup returns CDR1 MDHEN and CDR2 SYDVKM. The ends lost 5 bases at V and 5 bases at J; junction bases unmatched: 8. This CDR3 comprises 14 residues. The chain's CDR3 is CASSGPGGQYGYTF. CDR3 nucleotide sequence: TGTGCCAGCAGTGGGCCAGGGGGGCAGTATGGCTACACCTTC.

This chain uses TRBV5-1 with TRBJ2-7; 12 bases map to TRBD1. V lost 5 bases and J lost 4; bases outside the gene matches: 4. The CDR3 runs to 14 residues. Germline V gives CDR1 SGHRS, CDR2 YFSETQ. CDR3 sequence reads: CASRRGQGAYEQYF. CDR3 DNA: TGCGCCAGCAGAAGGGGACAGGGGGCGTACGAGCAGTACTTC.

The chain carries TRBV3-1 (or the pseudogene TRBV3-2) and TRBJ1-1; no reliable D call. Trimming cost V 4 bases and J 1 base, with 10 bases left between them. This CDR3 is built from 14 residues. Germline CDR1 and CDR2: LGHDT and YNNKEL (reference sequence). CDR3 residues: CASSLTDTNTEAFF. CDR3 nucleotide sequence: TGTGCCAGCAGCCTAACCGACACGAACACTGAAGCTTTCTTT.

V usage is TRBV2 and J usage is TRBJ2-1; D ambiguous. V gave up 4 bases and J gave up 5 bases, with 9 bases separating them. There are 13 residues in the CDR3. Germline-derived CDR1 and CDR2 are SNHLY and FYNNEI. Here the CDR3 reads CASSVSSDNEQFF. As DNA, the CDR3 is TGTGCCAGCAGTGTCAGTTCGGACAATGAGCAGTTCTTC.

The gene calls are TRBV19 and TRBJ2-3; tentative D call: TRBD1 (5 bases). Trimming took 3 bases from V and 5 from J, leaving 6 bases between them. There are 12 residues in the CDR3. CDR1 is LNHDA and CDR2 is SQIVND in the germline V gene (reference sequence). DNA for the CDR3: TGTGCCAGTAGTATGCAGGGAGATACGCAGTATTTT. This sequence encodes CASSMQGDTQYF.

This chain links TRBV7-3 with TRBJ2-6; 10 positions match TRBD2. Losses at the gene ends were 5 bases for V and 0 bases for J; bases not matched to a gene: 10. The CDR3 spans 19 residues. Germline V gene sequence: CDR1 SGHTA, CDR2 FQGTGA. Written as DNA, the CDR3 is TGTGCCAGCAGCCCGATAGCGGGAGGCCGTCTCTCTGGGGCCAACGTCCTGACTTTC. Amino acids: CASSPIAGGRLSGANVLTF.

The V gene is TRBV2, the J gene TRBJ1-5, with D uncertain. The V and J ends lost 1 base and 0 bases respectively, with 10 bases between them. Per germline, CDR1 SNHLY and CDR2 FYNNEI. The length of the CDR3 is 16 residues. The CDR3 nucleotides are TGTGCCAGCAGTGAAGGGGATACTTATAGCAATCAGCCCCAGCATTTT. Its protein is CASSEGDTYSNQPQHF.

V is TRBV7-6 and J is TRBJ1-2; 7 bases align to TRBD1. The CDR3 runs 15 residues. CDR1 and CDR2 (germline): SGHVS, FNYEAQ. Trimming took 0 bases from V and 7 from J; bases not matched to a gene: 8. The CDR3 loop is CASSLASDRAAGYTF. Here the CDR3 DNA reads TGTGCCAGCAGCTTAGCTTCCGACAGGGCAGCTGGCTACACCTTC.

The rearrangement uses TRBV10-3 and TRBJ2-3, with a possible D match to TRBD2 (5 bases). The CDR3 sequence is 12 residues long. Between the trimmed V and J ends, which lost 7 bases and 4 bases, there was a span of 9 bases. Germline lookup yields CDR1 ENHRY and CDR2 SYGVKD. The CDR3 DNA reads as TGTGCCATCAAGGCTAGCCCAGATACGCAGTATTTT. As protein: CAIKASPDTQYF.

J is TRBJ2-6 and V is TRBV7-9, with D possibly TRBD2 on 5 matching bases. The CDR3 totals 16 residues. CDR1 is SEHNR, CDR2 FQNEAQ, per germline (reference sequence). V dropped 5 bases and J dropped 0 bases, with 11 bases sitting between them. The CDR3 here is CASSPRGASGANVLTF. The CDR3 DNA reads TGTGCCAGCAGCCCTCGGGGTGCCTCTGGGGCCAACGTCCTGACTTTC.

The gene calls are TRBV6-5 and TRBJ2-5; possibly TRBD2 for D (5 bases). The CDR3 runs 14 residues. V gave up 10 bases and J gave up 4 bases, with 19 bases separating them. Germline V gene sequence: CDR1 MNHEY, CDR2 SVGAGI. The CDR3 DNA reads as TGTGCCACGACCGACGGGCGGGTAATAGAGACCCAGTACTTC. It yields the protein CATTDGRVIETQYF.

The chain couples TRBV3-1 (or the pseudogene TRBV3-2) to TRBJ1-1, with 9 bases lining up with TRBD1. The CDR3 runs to 16 residues. V dropped 4 bases and J dropped 1; count of bases not matched to a gene: 7. Germline assignment: CDR1 LGHDT and CDR2 YNNKEL (reference sequence). CDR3 DNA sequence: TGTGCCAGCAGCCCCTCACCGGGACAGGGGAACACTGAAGCTTTCTTT. This gives the protein CASSPSPGQGNTEAFF.

This rearrangement joins TRBV28 to TRBJ2-3, with 7 bases lining up with TRBD2. The junction had 7 bases not matched to a gene; V was cut back by 4 bases and J by 0 bases. Germline loops: CDR1 MDHEN, CDR2 SYDVKM. The CDR3 has 16 residues. The CDR3: CASSSPSGASTDTQYF. CDR3 nucleotide sequence: TGTGCCAGCAGTTCGCCTAGCGGAGCTAGCACAGATACGCAGTATTTT.

A few counts support this clone. The chain joins TRBV2 to TRBJ1-1; weak D call: TRBD1 (5 bases). Trimming took off 4 bases at V and 1 base at J, with 13 bases between the two ends. The germline CDR1 and CDR2 sequences are SNHLY and FYNNEI. CDR3 length: 15 amino acids. Here the CDR3 reads CASSVSGAPNTEAFF. For the CDR3, the DNA is TGTGCCAGCAGTGTAAGCGGGGCGCCGAACACTGAAGCTTTCTTT.

The chain joins TRBV5-4 to TRBJ2-3; 9 bases are a match to TRBD2. The trim removed 4 bases at V and 2 bases at J, leaving 11 bases unmatched. The CDR3 has 17 amino acids. Germline CDR1 and CDR2: SGHNT and YYREEE (reference sequence). The CDR3 reads CASSPVAGEGNTDTQYF. The CDR3 DNA follows: TGTGCCAGCAGCCCAGTAGCGGGAGAGGGGAACACAGATACGCAGTATTTT.